This T cell receptor (beta chain) was identified during a study of blood T cell repertoires in COVID-19. Study in general: The samples span acute and convalescent COVID-19 from the United States, Italy and Spain. T cells, B-cell-depleted T cells, or PBMCs provided the cDNA or gDNA that served as material.

Authors' analysis steps: Amplification with reference gene primers provided the estimates of nucleated cell counts. Data came from immunoSEQ multiplex PCR; TCRdb stores just in-frame clones and leaves some out. The V and J calls and the clone size are those of that table, but D and trimming were determined from the DNA. The repertoire holds 25,000 to 35,000 clones, with around 77% as singletons. With V trimmed by 4 bases and J by 9 bases, 8 bases remained unmatched. This CDR3 is 14 amino acids long. Germline V CDR1 and CDR2: MNHEY, SVGAGI. V gene TRBV6-5 combines with J gene TRBJ2-1, with 8 bases that match TRBD2. The specimen sequenced was peripheral blood. The TCR sequence derives from a woman between 65 and 79 years old with active or convalescent COVID-19. The chain's CDR3 is CASSFRTGGGEQFF. The CDR3 DNA is TGTGCCAGCAGTTTTCGGACCGGGGGGGGTGAGCAGTTCTTC.